A single sample gave rise to the 25 T cell receptor beta chains below, sequenced in a study of shared clonotypes between healthy human individuals. Repertoires were generated with immunoSEQ multiplex PCR, while TCRdb's copy carries only in-frame clones and drops some. The repertoire includes around 750,000 clones, roughly 70% of them detected once, and under 2% sits in the top ten. Sequenced input: memory CD4+ T cells sorted from blood. The sample's subset: CD45RA-negative fraction. The receptor set was obtained from a woman aged 30 to 39 in good health.

The V gene is TRBV6-1, the J gene TRBJ2-4; D is undetermined. The CDR3 loop spans 12 amino acids. Germline V gene sequence: CDR1 MNHNS, CDR2 SASEGT. V was trimmed by 4 bases and J by 5 bases, leaving 6 bases between them. DNA for the CDR3: TGTGCCAGCAGTGCCACAGAAAACATTCAGTACTTC. As protein: CASSATENIQYF.

The chain recombines TRBV6-1 with TRBJ2-6; 8 nucleotides line up with TRBD2. This CDR3 comprises 15 residues. Losses at the gene ends were 10 bases for V and 0 bases for J; bases not matched to a gene: 5. CDR1 is MNHNS and CDR2 is SASEGT in the germline V gene. In DNA form, the CDR3 reads TGTGCCACCCGTAGCGGGGACTCTGGGGCCAACGTCCTGACTTTC. Residues: CATRSGDSGANVLTF.

The count of this clone is one. This rearrangement joins TRBV14 to TRBJ2-7; 9 bases align to TRBD1. This CDR3 region has 15 residues. CDR1 and CDR2 from the germline V gene are SGHDN and FVKESK. The V segment lost 4 bases and the J segment 4 bases; nucleotides outside the gene matches: 8. CDR3 in DNA: TGTGCCAGCAGCCGTGCCGGGACAGGGCCGTACGAGCAGTACTTC. Protein product: CASSRAGTGPYEQYF.

The count of this clone is one. This chain uses TRBV19 with TRBJ1-5; the D is unclear. CDR3 size: 15 residues. V gave up 3 bases and J gave up 0 bases, with 9 bases separating them. Germline V gives CDR1 LNHDA, CDR2 SQIVND (reference sequence). The CDR3 DNA reads TGTGCCAGTAGTATGTGGGAATCTAGCAATCAGCCCCAGCATTTT. Translation: CASSMWESSNQPQHF. Combining the CDR3 with reference TRBV19 and TRBJ1-5 gives the whole variable domain DGGITQSPKYLFRKEGQNVTLSCEQNLNHDAMYWYRQDPGQGLRLIYYSQIVNDFQKGDIAEGYSVSREKKESFPLTVTSAQKNPTAFYLCASSMWESSNQPQHFGDGTRLSIL.

Only a few counts were recorded for this clone. The chain uses TRBV18 and TRBJ2-1; 9 bases fit TRBD2. The CDR3 covers 15 residues. Germline loops: CDR1 KGHSH, CDR2 LQKENI. J was trimmed by 4 bases and V by 4 bases; bases with no gene match: 5. The CDR3 DNA reads TGTGCCAGCTCACGAGAAGCGGGAGGTTACAATGAGCAGTTCTTC. Translation gives CASSREAGGYNEQFF.

This chain joins TRBV28 and TRBJ2-4, with 9 bases identical to TRBD2. CDR1 MDHEN and CDR2 SYDVKM come from the germline V gene. The length of the CDR3 is 14 residues. J gave up 5 bases and V 5 bases, and 4 bases lay outside the gene matches. CDR3 sequence reads: CASSNRLAENIQYF. CDR3 sequence (DNA): TGTGCCAGCAGTAACAGACTAGCGGAAAACATTCAGTACTTC.

V gene TRBV11-2 combines with J gene TRBJ1-4; D is possibly TRBD1 (6 bases). Trimming pared 4 bases from V and 3 bases from J, leaving 15 bases between. The germline V gene has CDR1 SGHAT and CDR2 FQNNGV. The CDR3 length is 16 residues. CDR3 residues: CASSSGGGTANEKLFF. For the CDR3, the DNA is TGTGCCAGCAGCTCAGGCGGGGGCACGGCTAATGAAAAACTGTTTTTT.

This clone was found a few times. In DNA, the CDR3 is TGTGCCAGCAGTACACCCACCCGGGACGGCCTCCGGTACTTC. This translates into CASSTPTRDGLRYF. The chain employs TRBV28 and TRBJ2-7, with D perhaps TRBD1 or TRBD2 (5 bases each). The V gene lost 5 bases and the J gene lost 12 bases, with 23 bases spanning the gap. Germline CDR1 is MDHEN and CDR2 is SYDVKM. The CDR3 totals 14 residues.

The chain employs TRBV25-1 and TRBJ2-1; D is perhaps TRBD2 (6 bases). Deletions cut 4 bases from V and 0 bases from J, with 10 bases between. The CDR3 runs to 15 residues. CDR1 is MGHDK and CDR2 is SYGVNS in the germline V gene. CDR3 protein: CASSGDSASYNEQFF. The CDR3 DNA reads as TGTGCCAGCAGTGGGGACTCAGCCTCCTACAATGAGCAGTTCTTC.

V gene TRBV5-1 combines with J gene TRBJ2-5; TRBD1 aligns across 9 bases. With V trimmed by 4 bases and J by 2 bases, 6 bases remained unmatched. Germline CDR1 SGHRS, CDR2 YFSETQ. The CDR3 runs 15 residues. CDR3: CASSRPGQGQETQYF. Written as DNA, the CDR3 is TGCGCCAGCAGCCGACCGGGACAGGGACAAGAGACCCAGTACTTC.

The V call is TRBV19, the J call TRBJ1-1, with TRBD1 identical over 7 bases. Germline CDR1 reads LNHDA; CDR2 reads SQIVND (reference sequence). With V trimmed by 8 bases and J by 6 bases, 9 bases remained unmatched. The CDR3 sequence is 13 residues long. In DNA, the CDR3 is TGTGCCAGTGGGTCACAGGGACAGTCTGAAGCTTTCTTT. It encodes CASGSQGQSEAFF.

The chain recombines TRBV18 with TRBJ2-2, with 9 bases matching TRBD1. The junction had 9 bases not matched to a gene; V was cut back by 6 bases and J by 1 base. This CDR3 has 17 amino acids. Germline V lookup: CDR1 KGHSH, CDR2 LQKENI. The CDR3 DNA follows: TGTGCCAGCTCTCCCAATTCGGGACAGGGGAACACCGGGGAGCTGTTTTTT. Translating gives CASSPNSGQGNTGELFF.

A word on this clone: The sample contains more than one DNA sequence encoding this CDR3. V is TRBV5-1 and J is TRBJ2-3, with 12 bases matching TRBD2. Germline loops: CDR1 SGHRS, CDR2 YFSETQ. CDR3 length: 16 amino acids. V was pared by 5 bases and J by 1 base, with 5 bases of the junction left unmatched. CDR3 DNA: TGCGCCAGCAGTTCGACTAGCGGGAGCGGCACAGATACGCAGTATTTT. Its translation is CASSSTSGSGTDTQYF.

For this clone: This CDR3 is also generated by other DNA sequences in the sample. The chain couples TRBV20-1 to TRBJ1-1; D uncertain. Germline V lookup: CDR1 DFQATT, CDR2 SNEGSKA (reference sequence). With 6 bases removed from V and 2 bases from J, the gap between germline ends came to 4 bases. This CDR3 is built from 10 residues. This CDR3 is CSAANTEAFF. CDR3 DNA sequence: TGCAGTGCAGCAAACACTGAAGCTTTCTTT.

The chain employs TRBV2 and TRBJ2-4; D remains ambiguous. V lost 2 bases to trimming and J lost 0 bases, with 8 bases between them. This CDR3 spans 15 amino acids. Germline V lookup: CDR1 SNHLY, CDR2 FYNNEI. The CDR3 spells CASSERQVAKNIQYF. CDR3 nucleotides: TGTGCCAGCAGTGAACGCCAAGTAGCCAAAAACATTCAGTACTTC.

About this clone itself: In the same sample, other DNA sequences code for this CDR3. This rearrangement joins TRBV28 to TRBJ2-1; D gene ambiguous. Trimming took 2 bases from V and 4 from J, leaving 6 bases between them. The CDR3 covers 13 residues. The V gene's germline CDR1 is MDHEN and CDR2 SYDVKM. The CDR3 region is CASSLQAYNEQFF. The DNA for the CDR3 is TGTGCCAGCAGTTTACAGGCGTACAATGAGCAGTTCTTC.

This clone turned up a few times. This chain's CDR3 is CASSPTSGSRGDTQYF. The CDR3 DNA follows: TGTGCCAGCAGTCCGACTAGCGGGAGTAGGGGCGATACGCAGTATTTT. The chain is built from TRBV6-6 and TRBJ2-3; 12 bases are a match to TRBD2. With 5 bases clipped from V and 6 bases from J, the junction kept 9 bases outside the gene matches. The CDR3 has 16 amino acids. The germline V gene has CDR1 MNHNY and CDR2 SVGAGI (reference sequence).

The V and J genes are TRBV5-5 and TRBJ2-5; TRBD2 matches at 11 bases. The germline V gene has CDR1 SGHKS and CDR2 YYEKEE (reference sequence). CDR3 size: 15 residues. The junction had 3 bases not matched to a gene; V was cut back by 3 bases and J by 2 bases. The CDR3 sequence is CASSYGLAGQETQYF. CDR3 coding DNA: TGTGCCAGCAGCTACGGACTAGCGGGTCAAGAGACCCAGTACTTC.

V usage is TRBV7-3 and J usage is TRBJ2-1, with TRBD2 identical over 15 bases. Germline V gene data show CDR1 as SGHTA and CDR2 as FQGTGA. The CDR3 sequence is 18 residues long. The V gene end was trimmed by 2 bases and the J gene end by 0 bases; junction bases not matched to a gene: 2. The CDR3: CASSLGTSGGSSYNEQFF. CDR3 nucleotide sequence: TGTGCCAGCAGCTTAGGGACTAGCGGGGGGAGCTCCTACAATGAGCAGTTCTTC.

V is TRBV11-2 and J is TRBJ2-6; D uncertain. Germline loops: CDR1 SGHAT, CDR2 FQNNGV. CDR3 length: 15 residues. Trimming took 4 bases from V and 0 from J, leaving 7 bases between them. CDR3 in DNA: TGTGCCAGCAGCTCACAGCTCTCTGGGGCCAACGTCCTGACTTTC. Translating it yields CASSSQLSGANVLTF.

The rearrangement joins TRBV5-6 to TRBJ2-1, with 8 positions matching TRBD1. Germline assignment: CDR1 SGHDT and CDR2 YYEEEE. After removal of 4 bases from V and 0 bases from J, the junction contained 15 bases not matched to a gene. The length of the CDR3 is 19 residues. The CDR3 loop is CASSRDWTGTASSYNEQFF. The CDR3 DNA sequence: TGTGCCAGCAGCCGCGATTGGACAGGGACAGCTAGCTCCTACAATGAGCAGTTCTTC.

In nucleotides, the CDR3 is TGCGCCAGCAGCTTGGGGGCAGCCTCTGGGGCCAACGTCCTGACTTTC. It encodes CASSLGAASGANVLTF. The chain is built from TRBV5-1 and TRBJ2-6; D gene unclear. The length of the CDR3 is 16 residues. V lost 0 bases, J lost 0 bases, and 7 bases lay in between. The V gene's germline CDR1 is SGHRS and CDR2 YFSETQ.

The V and J genes are TRBV5-1 and TRBJ2-7, with D possibly called TRBD1 or TRBD2 (5 bases each). V lost 3 bases and J lost 3, with 31 bases in between. CDR1 and CDR2 (germline): SGHRS, YFSETQ. There are 20 residues in the CDR3. The CDR3 bases are TGCGCCAGCAGCTCAGGGAGCCCCACCGATTTCTGGAAAAGAGGCTACGAGCAGTACTTC. It codes for CASSSGSPTDFWKRGYEQYF.

The chain has TRBV5-1 and TRBJ1-2; weak D call: TRBD1 (5 bases). Trimming stripped 4 bases from V and 8 bases from J, with 33 bases between. The CDR3 runs 19 residues. Per the germline V gene, CDR1 is SGHRS and CDR2 is YFSETQ. The CDR3 region has the DNA TGCGCCAGCAGCCTGAAGGGGCAGGGTGGCGTAGGATCCCTAGGAGGCTACACCTTC. Residues: CASSLKGQGGVGSLGGYTF.

This clone was seen once. This chain joins TRBV9 and TRBJ2-5; TRBD2 is a possible D gene (5 bases). The ends were cut back, 0 bases at V and 4 bases at J, with 10 bases in the middle. Germline CDR1 reads SGDLS; CDR2 reads YYNGEE. This CDR3 has 14 amino acids. CDR3 loop: CASSVGGVVETQYF. CDR3 DNA: TGTGCCAGCAGCGTAGGGGGAGTGGTAGAGACCCAGTACTTC.